This T cell receptor (beta chain) was captured in a study of early T cells in non-severe SARS-CoV-2 infection. As for the study in general: Investigators sequenced bulk RNA drawn from unsorted whole blood, and chains remained unpaired.

Trimming left V 6 bases short and J 0 bases short, with 9 bases between. This CDR3 comprises 14 residues. From germline, CDR1 is MNHEY and CDR2 SVGEGT. TCRdb re-called the 5' RACE reads through MiXCR, storing one row per CDR3 protein. The sample holds roughly 60,000 distinct CDR3 sequences, 10% to 15% seen once. The sequencing input was whole blood. The source is an adult who was a healthcare worker with PCR-confirmed SARS-CoV-2 infection or an uninfected control (not recorded which). The genes are TRBV6-2 or TRBV6-3 and TRBJ2-1; no firm D call. CDR3: CASRGAGSYNEQFF. The DNA for the CDR3 is TGTGCCAGCAGAGGAGCCGGCTCCTACAATGAGCAGTTCTTC.